The next 27 T cell receptor beta chains were all read from a single sample in a study of blood T cells in healthy people across ages. Sample-barcoded 5' priming and a J-beta primer mix drove a second PCR of roughly 7 to 11 cycles. MiXCR, run by TCRdb on the 5' RACE reads, gives a single entry per CDR3 protein. The data hold about 680,000 distinct CDR3 sequences, with approximately 49% observed a single time. The sample comprised blood. Receptor source: a woman aged 55-70 years in good health.

This clonotype occurred a few times. As DNA, the CDR3 is TGCAGCGTTGGGAAGGGACTAGGGGATTACAATGAGCAGTTCTTC. The encoded protein is CSVGKGLGDYNEQFF. This sequence joins TRBV29-1 and TRBJ2-1; 8 bases are a match to TRBD2. The CDR3 length is 15 residues. CDR1 SQVTM and CDR2 ANQGSEA come from the germline V gene. J was trimmed by 4 bases and V by 4 bases; bases with no gene match: 9.

The chain has TRBV5-6 and TRBJ2-3; TRBD1 agrees at 8 bases. The junction had 15 bases not matched to a gene; V was cut back by 6 bases and J by 9 bases. CDR3 size: 15 residues. CDR1 and CDR2 from the germline V gene are SGHDT and YYEEEE. In nucleotides, the CDR3 is TGTGCCAGCAACCTGGGGGTGGGACAGGCTATAACGCAGTATTTT. Encoded protein: CASNLGVGQAITQYF.

This clonotype was recorded a few times. The chain uses TRBV12-5 and TRBJ2-3; the D is unclear. The CDR3 extends over 12 amino acids. V was trimmed by 1 base and J by 5 bases, leaving 4 bases between them. The germline V gene has CDR1 LGHNT and CDR2 FRNRAP. The CDR3: CASGLGLDTQYF. The CDR3, as DNA: TGTGCTAGTGGTTTGGGCCTAGATACGCAGTATTTT.

The V and J genes are TRBV29-1 and TRBJ1-2, with D perhaps TRBD1 (5 bases). Germline lookup yields CDR1 SQVTM and CDR2 ANQGSEA. Trimming shortened V by 7 bases and J by 7 bases, and 13 bases separated the two germline ends. The CDR3 runs to 11 residues. Here the CDR3 reads CSGFGTTGYTF. CDR3 coding DNA: TGCAGCGGTTTCGGGACGACTGGCTACACCTTC.

The sample holds a few counts of this clonotype. This rearrangement joins TRBV20-1 to TRBJ2-3; 12 bases fit TRBD1. This CDR3 is built from 15 residues. Trimming cost V 5 bases and J 7 bases; bases outside gene matches: 10. CDR1 is DFQATT, CDR2 SNEGSKA, per germline (reference sequence). CDR3 region: CSAGPRDRGLYTQYF. The DNA for the CDR3 is TGCAGTGCTGGACCCCGGGACAGGGGGCTTTATACGCAGTATTTT.

This clonotype was counted a single time. This sequence joins TRBV20-1 and TRBJ1-2; 8 bases are shared with TRBD1. Trimming removed 0 bases from V and 4 bases from J; junction bases left unmatched: 7. Germline V gene data show CDR1 as DFQATT and CDR2 as SNEGSKA (reference sequence). There are 15 residues in the CDR3. The CDR3 protein is CSARDRDRGFYGYTF. The CDR3 DNA reads as TGCAGTGCTAGAGATCGCGACAGGGGATTCTATGGCTACACCTTC.

The chain links TRBV2 to TRBJ2-7; D is uncertain. The CDR3 covers 14 residues. From germline, CDR1 is SNHLY and CDR2 FYNNEI. V was pared by 2 bases and J by 1 base, with 9 bases between. The CDR3 DNA sequence: TGTGCCAGCAGTGAATGGGTCTTGTCCTACGAGCAGTACTTC. Translated: CASSEWVLSYEQYF. The complete variable domain, with remaining parts taken from reference TRBV2 and TRBJ2-7, reads EPEVTQTPSHQVTQMGQEVILRCVPISNHLYFYWYRQILGQKVEFLVSFYNNEISEKSEIFDDQFSVERPDGSNFTLKIRSTKLEDSAMYFCASSEWVLSYEQYFGPGTRLTVT.

This clonotype turned up a few times. The V gene is TRBV29-1, the J gene TRBJ2-5, with D tentatively TRBD2 (6 bases). Germline V gene lookup returns CDR1 SQVTM and CDR2 ANQGSEA. V dropped 7 bases and J dropped 5 bases, with 14 bases sitting between them. This CDR3 spans 12 amino acids. The CDR3 region is CSADPGLETQYF. The CDR3, as DNA: TGCAGCGCGGACCCGGGACTCGAGACCCAGTACTTC.

The genes are TRBV20-1 and TRBJ2-7; possible D gene TRBD2, 5 bases. V lost 0 bases and J 2 bases, leaving 14 bases between the germline ends. Germline CDR1 reads DFQATT; CDR2 reads SNEGSKA (reference sequence). The CDR3 runs to 15 residues. CDR3 region: CSAREMAEEAYEQYF. The CDR3 DNA sequence: TGCAGTGCTAGAGAGATGGCGGAGGAGGCCTACGAGCAGTACTTC.

The chain recombines TRBV4-3 with TRBJ2-5; 8 bases align to TRBD1. Germline V gene lookup returns CDR1 LGHNA and CDR2 YSLEER. The J segment lost 5 bases and the V segment lost 4 bases, leaving 9 bases of the junction unmatched. This CDR3 comprises 15 residues. The DNA of the CDR3 is TGCGCCAGCAGCCGGAGGACAGGGTTTGGGGAGACCCAGTACTTC. This gives the protein CASSRRTGFGETQYF.

The rearrangement uses TRBV27 and TRBJ2-7; D remains unclear. Germline loops: CDR1 MNHEY, CDR2 SMNVEV (reference sequence). The CDR3 runs to 14 residues. V lost 2 bases to trimming and J lost 5 bases, with 13 bases between them. The CDR3 DNA follows: TGTGCCAGCAGTTTAACCCCCCAAGCCCACGAGCAGTACTTC. Translated: CASSLTPQAHEQYF.

V gene TRBV12-3 or TRBV12-4 combines with J gene TRBJ2-7; D unclear. The CDR3 totals 12 residues. The V end lost 1 base, the J end lost 5 bases, and 6 bases lay between the germline ends. The CDR3 region has the DNA TGTGCCAGCAGTTTAGAGATCGACGAGCAGTACTTC. It is translated as CASSLEIDEQYF.

This clonotype was seen a handful of times. This chain uses TRBV28 with TRBJ1-5; D is unclear. V gave up 5 bases and J gave up 9 bases, with 11 bases separating them. Germline CDR1 reads MDHEN; CDR2 reads SYDVKM. The CDR3 length is 12 residues. The CDR3 loop reads CASSMVLRPQHF. As DNA, the CDR3 is TGTGCCAGCAGTATGGTTTTGCGGCCCCAGCATTTT.

This rearrangement joins TRBV12-3 or TRBV12-4 to TRBJ1-1; D is perhaps TRBD1 (6 bases). The CDR3 contains 15 residues. Between the trimmed V and J ends, which lost 6 bases and 3 bases, there was a span of 17 bases. The CDR3 DNA reads TGTGCCAGCAGCTTTCGGAGGTCAGGGGACACTGAAGCTTTCTTT. This codes for CASSFRRSGDTEAFF.

The rearrangement joins TRBV7-3 to TRBJ1-2; possible D gene TRBD1, 6 bases. This CDR3 is built from 14 residues. Trimming pared 2 bases from V and 3 bases from J, leaving 10 bases between. Germline values: CDR1 SGHTA, CDR2 FQGTGA. The CDR3 reads CASSLFPGDYGYTF. Written as DNA, the CDR3 is TGTGCCAGCAGCTTATTTCCAGGGGACTATGGCTACACCTTC. Full variable domain (outside the CDR3, taken from reference TRBV7-3 and TRBJ1-2): GAGVSQTPSNKVTEKGKYVELRCDPISGHTALYWYRQSLGQGPEFLIYFQGTGAADDSGLPNDRFFAVRPEGSVSTLKIQRTERGDSAVYLCASSLFPGDYGYTFGSGTRLTVV.

CDR3 amino acids: CASTSGLIQYF. Here the CDR3 DNA reads TGTGCCAGCACCTCGGGACTAATTCAGTATTTT. The chain joins TRBV27 to TRBJ2-3; 7 positions match TRBD2. Germline V lookup: CDR1 MNHEY, CDR2 SMNVEV (reference sequence). V lost 7 bases, J lost 12 bases, and 7 bases stayed unmatched. This CDR3 has 11 residues.

The chain links TRBV7-2 to TRBJ2-7, with unresolved D. Deletions cut 5 bases from V and 0 bases from J, with 14 bases between. Germline CDR1 reads SGHTA; CDR2 reads FQGNSA. The CDR3 is made up of 15 amino acids. The CDR3 bases are TGTGCCAGCAGCCCTAGACAAGTATCCTCCTACGAGCAGTACTTC. This sequence encodes CASSPRQVSSYEQYF. The entire variable domain, with the rest obtained from reference TRBV7-2 and TRBJ2-7, is as follows: GAGVSQSPSNKVTEKGKDVELRCDPISGHTALYWYRQSLGQGLEFLIYFQGNSAPDKSGLPSDRFSAERTGGSVSTLTIQRTQQEDSAVYLCASSPRQVSSYEQYFGPGTRLTVT.

V usage is TRBV4-3 and J usage is TRBJ2-1; 9 nucleotides align to TRBD2. The CDR3 is 13 amino acids. Germline assignment: CDR1 LGHNA and CDR2 YSLEER. Trimming removed 7 bases from V and 5 bases from J; junction bases left unmatched: 3. CDR3 sequence reads: CASKASGNNEQFF. For the CDR3, the DNA is TGCGCCAGCAAGGCTAGCGGGAACAATGAGCAGTTCTTC.

This clonotype was picked up a small number of times. The chain is built from TRBV2 and TRBJ1-2; weak D call: TRBD1 (5 bases). This CDR3 region has 13 residues. From germline, CDR1 is SNHLY and CDR2 FYNNEI. Trimming cost V 6 bases and J 5 bases, with 13 bases left between them. CDR3 DNA sequence: TGTGCCAGCAGAGGGGAGGGCTCTTATGGCTACACCTTC. It yields the protein CASRGEGSYGYTF. Based on the CDR3 plus reference TRBV2 and TRBJ1-2, the full variable domain is EPEVTQTPSHQVTQMGQEVILRCVPISNHLYFYWYRQILGQKVEFLVSFYNNEISEKSEIFDDQFSVERPDGSNFTLKIRSTKLEDSAMYFCASRGEGSYGYTFGSGTRLTVV.

This clonotype was seen a handful of times. CDR3 sequence (DNA): TGCGCCACCAAAGGACAGGGGCTTGGTGAGCAGTTCTTC. Residues: CATKGQGLGEQFF. The rearrangement links TRBV5-1 to TRBJ2-1; 9 positions agree with TRBD1. V shed 9 bases and J 9 bases; nucleotides not matched to a gene: 10. CDR3 length: 13 residues. Germline CDR1 is SGHRS and CDR2 is YFSETQ.

The DNA of the CDR3 is TGTGCCAGCAGCCTTACTGGGGTCGTGAATGAGCAGTTCTTC. It codes for CASSLTGVVNEQFF. The rearrangement joins TRBV7-6 to TRBJ2-1; D remains unclear. The CDR3 runs to 14 residues. The V gene lost 5 bases and the J gene lost 7 bases, with 15 bases spanning the gap. Per the germline V gene, CDR1 is SGHVS and CDR2 is FNYEAQ.

This chain links TRBV20-1 with TRBJ2-5, with TRBD1 matching 10 bases. The better agreement between TRBJ2-7 and the DNA end casts doubt on the J call. The CDR3 sequence is 14 residues long. Germline V gives CDR1 DFQATT, CDR2 SNEGSKA (reference sequence). CDR3 amino acids: CSARDGTGAHEQYF. For the CDR3, the DNA is TGCAGTGCTAGAGACGGGACAGGGGCACACGAGCAGTACTTC.

The chain employs TRBV4-3 and TRBJ2-5; D may match TRBD1 or TRBD2 (6 bases each). The ends were cut back, 0 bases at V and 11 bases at J, with 25 bases in the middle. CDR1 LGHNA and CDR2 YSLEER come from the germline V gene. This CDR3 is built from 17 residues. CDR3 sequence: CASSQEVGTSRGNEQYF. The CDR3 coding sequence is TGCGCCAGCAGCCAAGAGGTGGGCACTAGCAGGGGCAATGAGCAGTACTTC.

The chain has TRBV7-3 and TRBJ2-1; TRBD2 matches at 7 bases. CDR1 SGHTA and CDR2 FQGTGA come from the germline V gene. CDR3 size: 18 residues. The ends lost 3 bases at V and 0 bases at J; junction bases unmatched: 11. The CDR3 DNA sequence: TGTGCCAGCAGCTTGGCCCCATCGCGGGGGAGCTCCTACAATGAGCAGTTCTTC. Amino acids: CASSLAPSRGSSYNEQFF.

The V call is TRBV20-1, the J call TRBJ2-4; 7 bases are a match to TRBD2. With 4 bases clipped from V and 2 bases from J, the junction kept 5 bases outside the gene matches. In germline, CDR1 is DFQATT, CDR2 SNEGSKA (reference sequence). The CDR3 is made up of 14 amino acids. For the CDR3, the DNA is TGCAGTGCTACACCGGGACTACCCAAAAACATTCAGTACTTC. Its translation: CSATPGLPKNIQYF.

CDR3 in amino acids: CASRESTDEQFF. CDR3 in DNA: TGTGCCAGCAGGGAATCGACGGATGAGCAGTTCTTC. V is TRBV12-3 or TRBV12-4 and J is TRBJ2-1, with D unclear. The ends were cut back, 6 bases at V and 8 bases at J, with 11 bases in the middle. This CDR3 region has 12 residues.

This clonotype was counted between two and nine times. The chain combines TRBV4-3 with TRBJ2-3; D is uncertain. The CDR3 contains 15 residues. Per the germline V gene, CDR1 is LGHNA and CDR2 is YSLEER. V was shortened by 2 bases and J by 2 bases, with 11 bases between the two germline ends. Here the CDR3 DNA reads TGCGCCAGCAGCCAATTTGGAAGTGACACAGATACGCAGTATTTT. Encoded protein: CASSQFGSDTDTQYF.